The 22 T cell receptor beta chains listed next were all sequenced from one sample in a study of CD8+ T cells in alopecia areata. RNA was extracted and reverse transcribed into cDNA as the sequencing template. The protocol was immunoSEQ multiplex PCR, while the TCRdb copy is restricted to in-frame clones and leaves out a portion. This table has 180,000 or so clones, around half appearing once. Treatment of the sample: oral pan-JAK inhibitor, 5-10 mg twice daily. The sample was CD8+ T cells sorted from blood, taken at week 24, from a patient treated with tofacitinib. These receptors all come from a human donor with alopecia areata.

The genes are TRBV25-1 and TRBJ1-1; D unresolved. Per the germline V gene, CDR1 is MGHDK and CDR2 is SYGVNS. Trimming pared 8 bases from V and 3 bases from J, leaving 7 bases between. This CDR3 has 11 amino acids. The CDR3 loop is CASGVDTEAFF. The CDR3 nucleotides are TGTGCCAGCGGAGTTGACACTGAAGCTTTCTTT.

This chain links TRBV7-3 with TRBJ2-3, with D unresolved. The CDR3 loop spans 13 amino acids. The V end was cut by 5 bases, the J end by 2 bases, with 8 bases between. Germline values: CDR1 SGHTA, CDR2 FQGTGA. Here the CDR3 reads CASSIAVTDTQYF. DNA of the CDR3: TGTGCCAGCAGCATCGCCGTCACAGATACGCAGTATTTT.

The CDR3, as DNA: TGCAGCGTCCCTAGCAGGAATGAGCAGTTCTTC. This translates into CSVPSRNEQFF. The chain links TRBV29-1 to TRBJ2-1; the D gene is possibly TRBD2 (5 bases). Germline-derived CDR1 and CDR2 are SQVTM and ANQGSEA. The CDR3 is made up of 11 amino acids. Trimming cost V 6 bases and J 7 bases, with 10 bases left between them.

This chain joins TRBV4-3 and TRBJ2-1, with D hard to call. The V gene's germline CDR1 is LGHNA and CDR2 YSLEER. V lost 6 bases, J lost 7 bases, and 16 bases lay in between. CDR3 length: 14 residues. The CDR3 coding sequence is TGCGCCAGCAGTTTTGGTGCCGCGTGGAATGAGCAGTTCTTC. Residues: CASSFGAAWNEQFF.

CDR3: CASSLGSGGNSPLHF. The CDR3 DNA is TGTGCCAGCAGTTTGGGTTCGGGGGGCAATTCACCCCTCCACTTT. V usage is TRBV27 and J usage is TRBJ1-6, with D possibly TRBD1 on 6 matching bases. CDR3 length: 15 residues. V was shortened by 3 bases and J by 7 bases, with 13 bases between the two germline ends. CDR1 MNHEY and CDR2 SMNVEV come from the germline V gene (reference sequence).

Here the CDR3 DNA reads TGCGCCAGCAGCTTCCGGGACAGGGGGCCAGATACGCAGTATTTT. Protein: CASSFRDRGPDTQYF. The genes are TRBV5-1 and TRBJ2-3; TRBD1 matches 12 bases. The germline V gene has CDR1 SGHRS and CDR2 YFSETQ. The CDR3 is made up of 15 amino acids. The V and J ends lost 2 bases and 4 bases, in that order; junction bases with no gene match: 2.

J is TRBJ1-5 and V is TRBV12-5; D unresolved. Trimming took off 6 bases at V and 5 bases at J, with 8 bases between the two ends. Looked up from germline, CDR1 is LGHNT and CDR2 is FRNRAP. The CDR3 covers 12 residues. The CDR3 region is CASGAPHQPQHF. CDR3 nucleotide sequence: TGTGCTAGTGGAGCCCCCCATCAGCCCCAGCATTTT.

This clone was detected only a few times. V usage is TRBV2 and J usage is TRBJ2-7; no definite D call. The ends were cut back, 5 bases at V and 0 bases at J, with 11 bases in the middle. CDR1 and CDR2 (germline): SNHLY, FYNNEI. The CDR3 sequence is 14 residues long. Written as DNA, the CDR3 is TGTGCCAGCAGTTGGACGGAAAGCTCCTACGAGCAGTACTTC. Encoded protein: CASSWTESSYEQYF.

The chain has TRBV5-1 and TRBJ1-2; 8 bases are shared with TRBD1. Trimming at V came to 4 bases and at J to 4 bases, leaving 9 bases not matched to a gene. CDR1 is SGHRS and CDR2 is YFSETQ in the germline V gene. This CDR3 is 15 amino acids long. The CDR3 is CASSPNVDRVYGYTF. The CDR3 bases are TGCGCCAGCAGCCCCAACGTGGACAGGGTCTATGGCTACACCTTC. The full variable domain, completed using reference TRBV5-1 and TRBJ1-2, is KAGVTQTPRYLIKTRGQQVTLSCSPISGHRSVSWYQQTPGQGLQFLFEYFSETQRNKGNFPGRFSGRQFSNSRSEMNVSTLELGDSALYLCASSPNVDRVYGYTFGSGTRLTVV.

This clone appeared a few times. The V and J genes are TRBV11-2 and TRBJ1-1, with D maybe TRBD1 (5 bases). From germline, CDR1 is SGHAT and CDR2 FQNNGV. The CDR3 loop spans 13 amino acids. Between the trimmed V and J ends, which lost 5 bases and 5 bases, there was a span of 12 bases. CDR3 loop: CASSQRGGTEAFF. The CDR3 DNA is TGTGCCAGCAGCCAACGTGGGGGGACTGAAGCTTTCTTT.

The chain combines TRBV13 with TRBJ2-5; D is perhaps TRBD2 (7 bases). Germline assignment: CDR1 PRHDT and CDR2 FYEKMQ (reference sequence). V lost 7 bases, J lost 4 bases, and 19 bases lay in between. The CDR3 extends over 15 amino acids. The CDR3 DNA reads TGTGCCAGCAACGATCAGACGGGGGGCATAGAGACCCAGTACTTC. Its protein product is CASNDQTGGIETQYF. Variable domain in full (rest from reference TRBV13 and TRBJ2-5): AAGVIQSPRHLIKEKRETATLKCYPIPRHDTVYWYQQGPGQDPQFLISFYEKMQSDKGSIPDRFSAQQFSDYHSELNMSSLELGDSALYFCASNDQTGGIETQYFGPGTRLLVL.

This chain links TRBV29-1 with TRBJ1-2, with D uncertain. The germline V gene has CDR1 SQVTM and CDR2 ANQGSEA. There are 14 residues in the CDR3. Trimming took 1 base from V and 4 from J, leaving 13 bases between them. DNA for the CDR3: TGCAGCGTTGAAGTTAATGTGGGCGGCTATGGCTACACCTTC. Residues: CSVEVNVGGYGYTF.

V and J are TRBV30 and TRBJ2-1; the D gene is possibly TRBD2 (6 bases). The V and J ends lost 6 bases and 7 bases respectively, with 19 bases between them. CDR1 GTSNPN and CDR2 SVGIG come from the germline V gene (reference sequence). CDR3 length: 14 residues. DNA for the CDR3: TGTGCCTGTAATTATCCCGGGACTCTTAATGAGCAGTTCTTC. Its protein is CACNYPGTLNEQFF.

This clone was seen only a few times. This rearrangement joins TRBV7-9 to TRBJ1-1; D perhaps matches TRBD1 (6 bases). The germline V gene has CDR1 SEHNR and CDR2 FQNEAQ (reference sequence). The CDR3 extends over 16 amino acids. The V gene lost 5 bases and the J gene lost 0 bases, with 16 bases spanning the gap. DNA of the CDR3: TGTGCCAGCAGCGCCACCCCCGGACAGCTGAACACTGAAGCTTTCTTT. Translated, it gives CASSATPGQLNTEAFF.

V is TRBV29-1 and J is TRBJ1-4, with a weak D call TRBD1 (6 bases). The CDR3 spans 12 residues. Trimming cost V 5 bases and J 10 bases, with 14 bases left between them. Germline CDR1 is SQVTM and CDR2 is ANQGSEA. The CDR3 sequence: CSVPLRQAKLFF. The CDR3 bases are TGCAGCGTTCCTCTACGACAGGCAAAACTGTTTTTT.

The chain is built from TRBV4-3 and TRBJ2-5; no definite D call. Germline assignment: CDR1 LGHNA and CDR2 YSLEER. Between the trimmed V and J ends, which lost 0 bases and 2 bases, there was a span of 7 bases. The CDR3 is 14 residues long. CDR3 sequence reads: CASSQDWGQETQYF. CDR3 sequence (DNA): TGCGCCAGCAGCCAAGATTGGGGACAAGAGACCCAGTACTTC.

This clone was recorded a few times. The CDR3 loop reads CASSYSQGGTGELFF. The CDR3, as DNA: TGTGCCAGCAGTTACTCACAGGGTGGCACCGGGGAGCTGTTTTTT. The chain uses TRBV6-5 and TRBJ2-2; tentatively, D is TRBD1 (6 bases). The germline V gene has CDR1 MNHEY and CDR2 SVGAGI. This CDR3 has 15 amino acids. V was pared by 0 bases and J by 4 bases, with 9 bases between.

V and J are TRBV27 and TRBJ2-5; D remains unclear. This CDR3 comprises 14 residues. Germline CDR1 is MNHEY and CDR2 is SMNVEV (reference sequence). V gave up 6 bases and J gave up 5 bases, with 16 bases separating them. CDR3 in amino acids: CASRKFDHGETQYF. The CDR3 DNA follows: TGTGCCAGCAGAAAGTTCGACCACGGGGAGACCCAGTACTTC.

V gene TRBV15 combines with J gene TRBJ1-6; 8 bases are a match to TRBD1. CDR3 size: 16 residues. The V and J ends lost 0 bases and 9 bases, in that order; junction bases with no gene match: 7. CDR1 and CDR2 from the germline V gene are LNHNV and YYDKDF (reference sequence). The CDR3 nucleotides read TGTGCCACCAGCAGAGATCCGGGACAGGCCAGTTCACCCCTCCACTTT. The encoded protein is CATSRDPGQASSPLHF. The whole variable domain, filled in from reference TRBV15 and TRBJ1-6, reads DAMVIQNPRYQVTQFGKPVTLSCSQTLNHNVMYWYQQKSSQAPKLLFHYYDKDFNNEADTPDNFQSRRPNTSFCFLDIRSPGLGDTAMYLCATSRDPGQASSPLHFGNGTRLTVT.

A few counts support this clone. The V gene is TRBV29-1, the J gene TRBJ2-2, with D unresolved. The germline gives CDR1 SQVTM, CDR2 ANQGSEA. V was clipped by 4 bases and J by 4 bases, with 7 bases between them. This CDR3 has 12 amino acids. The CDR3 sequence: CSVVQSTGELFF. The CDR3 DNA reads as TGCAGCGTTGTACAGTCCACCGGGGAGCTGTTTTTT.

In this sample, this clone turned up a few times. At the DNA level, this CDR3 is encoded by other sequences in the same sample as well. The gene calls are TRBV30 and TRBJ2-1, with D possibly called TRBD1 or TRBD2 (5 bases each). Trimming cost V 0 bases and J 9 bases, with 12 bases left between them. Germline loops: CDR1 GTSNPN, CDR2 SVGIG (reference sequence). The CDR3 has 13 residues. The CDR3 nucleotides are TGTGCCTGGAGTGTAGGGGACCTCAGTGAGCAGTTCTTC. Amino acids: CAWSVGDLSEQFF.

This chain joins TRBV5-6 and TRBJ2-5; perhaps D is TRBD1 or TRBD2 (5 bases each). Germline loops: CDR1 SGHDT, CDR2 YYEEEE. Trimming removed 0 bases from V and 8 bases from J, with 8 bases in between. The CDR3 length is 12 residues. CDR3 nucleotides: TGTGCCAGCAGCTTGGGTGGGGGAACCCAGTACTTC. It is translated as CASSLGGGTQYF.